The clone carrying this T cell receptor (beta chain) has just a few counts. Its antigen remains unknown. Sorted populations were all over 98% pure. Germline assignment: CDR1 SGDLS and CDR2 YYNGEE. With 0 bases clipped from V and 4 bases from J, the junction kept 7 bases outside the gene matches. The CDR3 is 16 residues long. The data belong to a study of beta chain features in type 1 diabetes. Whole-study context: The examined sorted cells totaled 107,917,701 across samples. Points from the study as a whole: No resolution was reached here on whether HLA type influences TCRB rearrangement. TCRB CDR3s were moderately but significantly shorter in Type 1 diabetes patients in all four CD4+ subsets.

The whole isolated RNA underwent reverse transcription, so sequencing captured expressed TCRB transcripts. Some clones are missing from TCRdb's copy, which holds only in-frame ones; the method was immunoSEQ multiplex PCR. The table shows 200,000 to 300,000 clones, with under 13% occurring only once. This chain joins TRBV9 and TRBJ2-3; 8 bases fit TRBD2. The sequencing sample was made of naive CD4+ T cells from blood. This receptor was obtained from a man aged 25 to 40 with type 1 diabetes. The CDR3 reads CASSVGVTSGADTQYF. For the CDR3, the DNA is TGTGCCAGCAGCGTAGGGGTAACTAGCGGTGCAGATACGCAGTATTTT.